This T cell receptor (beta chain) was sequenced for a study of T cell responses to AZD1222 COVID-19 vaccine. Study-wide results and limits: The study sampled repertoires only after the peak T cell response. The CD4 TCRs associated with vaccination extended across spike and predominated at 160-218 and 743-854.

Of note for this clone: Antigen: not known.

The CDR3 has 14 residues. Per germline, CDR1 SGHRS and CDR2 YFSETQ. The V end was cut by 0 bases, the J end by 8 bases, with 11 bases between. This table comes from immunoSEQ multiplex PCR, and its TCRdb copy is limited to in-frame clones, with some not included. The table shows 83,000 or so clones, with more than 70% occurring only once. This receptor was taken from an adult in good health. This material consisted of peripheral blood, taken on day 0 of AZD1222 vaccination. The chain combines TRBV5-1 with TRBJ1-4, with no clear D. The CDR3, as DNA: TGCGCCAGCAGCTTGGCCCCCCCGGCGGAAAAACTGTTTTTT. It translates to CASSLAPPAEKLFF.